Listed here is a single T cell receptor (beta chain). The CDR3 loop spans 13 amino acids. Per germline, CDR1 MNHNS and CDR2 SASEGT. Trimming cost V 3 bases and J 8 bases; bases outside gene matches: 3. Sequencing used immunoSEQ multiplex PCR; TCRdb keeps in-frame clones, though not all of them. The sample lists almost 35,000 clones; about 90% were seen once. The data belong to a study of T cell changes during pregnancy in multiple sclerosis. Sequences were derived from CD8+ T cells from peripheral blood mononuclear cells, sampled after pregnancy. J is TRBJ1-2 and V is TRBV6-1; 10 bases map to TRBD1. The sequence derives from a female donor with multiple sclerosis, enrolled in a pregnancy study. CDR3: CASSDSDRGGYTF. In DNA form, the CDR3 reads TGTGCCAGCAGTGACTCGGACAGGGGGGGCTACACCTTC.